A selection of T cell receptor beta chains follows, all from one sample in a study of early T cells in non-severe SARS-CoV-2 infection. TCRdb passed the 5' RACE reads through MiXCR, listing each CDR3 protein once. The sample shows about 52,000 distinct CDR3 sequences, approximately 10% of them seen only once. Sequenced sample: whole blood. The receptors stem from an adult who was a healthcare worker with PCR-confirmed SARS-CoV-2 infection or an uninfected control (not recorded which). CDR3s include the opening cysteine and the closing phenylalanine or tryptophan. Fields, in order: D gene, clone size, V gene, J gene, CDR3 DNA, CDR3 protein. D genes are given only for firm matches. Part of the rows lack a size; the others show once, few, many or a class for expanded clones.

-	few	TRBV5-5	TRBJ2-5	TGTGCCAGCAGCCCATATAGTCAAGAGACCCAGTACTTC	CASSPYSQETQYF
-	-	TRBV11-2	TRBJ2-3	TGTGCCAGCAGCTCCCACTTGGATACGCAGTATTTT	CASSSHLDTQYF
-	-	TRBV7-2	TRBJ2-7	TGTGCCAGCAGCTTAGGGTCCGGCCTAGGCTACGAGCAGTACTTC	CASSLGSGLGYEQYF
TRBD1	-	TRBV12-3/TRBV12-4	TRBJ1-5	TGTGCCAGCAGTCCCGCTGGACAGGGGGCGAACCAGCCCCAGCATTTT	CASSPAGQGANQPQHF
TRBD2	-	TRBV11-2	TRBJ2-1	TGTGCCAGCAGCTTCGGACCGACTAGCGGTTACAATGAGCAGTTCTTC	CASSFGPTSGYNEQFF
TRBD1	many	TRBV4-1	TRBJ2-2	TGCGCCAGCAGCCGAACTCCCGGGACAGGGGCGTCCGGGGAGCTGTTTTTT	CASSRTPGTGASGELFF
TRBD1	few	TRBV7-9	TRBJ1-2	TGTGCCAGCAGCTTTAGGACAGGGGAGTATGGCTACACCTTC	CASSFRTGEYGYTF
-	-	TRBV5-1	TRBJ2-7	TGCGCCAGCAGCCCTGAGGCCTCGCACGAGCAGTACTTC	CASSPEASHEQYF
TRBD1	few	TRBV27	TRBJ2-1	TGTGCCAGCAGCCGGACAGGGAAATACAATGAGCAGTTCTTC	CASSRTGKYNEQFF
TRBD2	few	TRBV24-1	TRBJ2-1	TGTGCCACCAGTGATAGCGGGACTAGCGGGAAGGACAATGAGCAGTTCTTC	CATSDSGTSGKDNEQFF
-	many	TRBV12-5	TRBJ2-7	TGTGCTAGTGGTTTGGCCTACGAGCAGTACTTC	CASGLAYEQYF
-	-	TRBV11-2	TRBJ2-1	TGTGCCAGCAGCTTAGGTATCATGTCGTTCTTC	CASSLGIMSFF
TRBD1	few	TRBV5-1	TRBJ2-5	TGCGCCAGCAGCTTGGGGGGACAGCCGCAAGAGACCCAGTACTTC	CASSLGGQPQETQYF
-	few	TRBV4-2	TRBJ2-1	TGTGCCAGCAGCTCGTCCGGGACTGGTTCAAATGAGCAGTTCTTC	CASSSSGTGSNEQFF
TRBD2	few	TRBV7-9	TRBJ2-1	TGTGCCAGCAGCTTCACTAGCGGTAATGAGCAGTTCTTC	CASSFTSGNEQFF
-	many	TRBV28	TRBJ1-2	TGTGCCCTCAGATCCGGGGACAACGGGGGCTATGGCTACACCTTC	CALRSGDNGGYGYTF